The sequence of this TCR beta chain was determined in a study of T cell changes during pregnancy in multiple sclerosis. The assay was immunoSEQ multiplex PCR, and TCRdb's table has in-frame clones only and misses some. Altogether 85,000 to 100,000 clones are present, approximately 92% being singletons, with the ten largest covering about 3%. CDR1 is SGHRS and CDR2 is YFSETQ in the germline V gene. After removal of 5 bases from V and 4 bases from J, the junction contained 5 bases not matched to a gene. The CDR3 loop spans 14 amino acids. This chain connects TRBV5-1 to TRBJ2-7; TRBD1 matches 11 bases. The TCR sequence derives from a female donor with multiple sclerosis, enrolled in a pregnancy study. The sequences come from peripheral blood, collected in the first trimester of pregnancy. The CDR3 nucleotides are TGCGCCAGCAGTCCCGGACAGGGGGCTTACGAGCAGTACTTC. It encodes CASSPGQGAYEQYF.